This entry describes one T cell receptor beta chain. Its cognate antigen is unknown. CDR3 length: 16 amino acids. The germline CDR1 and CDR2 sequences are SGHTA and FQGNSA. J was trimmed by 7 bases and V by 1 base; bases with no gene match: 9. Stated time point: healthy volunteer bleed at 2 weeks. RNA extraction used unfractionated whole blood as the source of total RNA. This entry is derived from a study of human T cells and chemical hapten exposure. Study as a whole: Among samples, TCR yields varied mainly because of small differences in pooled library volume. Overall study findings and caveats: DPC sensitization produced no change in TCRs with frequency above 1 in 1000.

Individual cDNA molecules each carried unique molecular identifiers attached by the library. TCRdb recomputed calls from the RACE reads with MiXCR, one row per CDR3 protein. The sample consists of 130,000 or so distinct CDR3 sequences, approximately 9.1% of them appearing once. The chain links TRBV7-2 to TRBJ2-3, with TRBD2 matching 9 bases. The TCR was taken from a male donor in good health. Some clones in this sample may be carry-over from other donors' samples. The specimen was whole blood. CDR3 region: CASSLDGRGGGNTQYF. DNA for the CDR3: TGTGCCAGCAGCTTAGATGGGCGGGGGGGCGGAAATACGCAGTATTTT.